This T cell receptor (beta chain) was retrieved from a study of shared clonotypes between healthy human individuals. Study-level results: How much donors shared clonotypes was expected to be affected by sequencing depth.

Method: immunoSEQ multiplex PCR; TCRdb's copy keeps in-frame clones and lacks some. This table holds about 2.3 million clones, around 92% found once. The length of the CDR3 is 14 residues. The V gene lost 7 bases and the J gene lost 10 bases, with 22 bases spanning the gap. Per the germline V gene, CDR1 is LNHDA and CDR2 is SQIVND (reference sequence). This clone was seen once. Its antigen remains unknown. The V call is TRBV19, the J call TRBJ1-1; D is uncertain. Sequenced sample: naive CD4+ T cells from PBMCs. The subset: CD45RA+ positively selected. The clonotype originates from a man aged 18-30 years in good health. Some clones in this sample may be carry-over from other donors' samples. The CDR3 coding sequence is TGTGCCAGTACCGCCCCGGTAACGGCTGGGAGAGCTTTCTTT. Residues: CASTAPVTAGRAFF. The variable domain in full, completed from reference TRBV19 and TRBJ1-1, reads DGGITQSPKYLFRKEGQNVTLSCEQNLNHDAMYWYRQDPGQGLRLIYYSQIVNDFQKGDIAEGYSVSREKKESFPLTVTSAQKNPTAFYLCASTAPVTAGRAFFGQGTRLTVV.